The T cell receptor beta chain under discussion was sequenced for a study of CD8 T cells in Susac syndrome. The authors reverse transcribed roughly 0.5 to 1 ug RNA with random hexamers. Amplification of TCR beta CDR3 across 54 Vbeta and 13 Jbeta was performed with immunoSEQ multiplex PCR. TCRdb analysed the immunoSEQ multiplex PCR reads with MiXCR anew, one entry per CDR3 protein. Counted here are under 150,000 distinct CDR3 sequences, around nine tenths occurring once; the ten biggest clones make up about 0.23%. The T cells that were sequenced for TCR beta were CD8+ and CD4+ cells from blood. Specimen: CD8+ T cells from PBMCs. The TCR was taken from a human donor with multiple sclerosis.

CDR3 sequence reads: CASSLGGGDFTDTQYF. CDR3 in DNA: TGTGCCAGCAGCTTAGGCGGTGGGGACTTCACAGATACGCAGTATTTT. V and J are TRBV7-6 and TRBJ2-3; tentative D call: TRBD2 (6 bases). CDR1 is SGHVS and CDR2 is FNYEAQ in the germline V gene. This CDR3 has 16 amino acids. With 1 base removed from V and 2 bases from J, the gap between germline ends came to 13 bases.